This TCR beta chain emerged from a study of blood T cell repertoires in COVID-19. The wider study: Collection of acute and convalescent COVID-19 samples took place in the United States, Italy and Spain. T cells, B-cell-depleted T cells, or PBMCs supplied cDNA or gDNA.

As originally analysed: By means of reference gene primer amplification, nucleated cell counts were estimated. TCRdb's copy holds only in-frame clones and misses some; the assay was immunoSEQ multiplex PCR. V, J and clone size are those of that table, while D and trimming were read from the DNA. The sample includes about 69,000 clones, about 85% of them seen just once. CDR1 MDHEN and CDR2 SYDVKM come from the germline V gene. After removal of 6 bases from V and 1 base from J, the junction contained 2 bases not matched to a gene. The CDR3 extends over 13 amino acids. This clone was detected a few times.

The TCR originated in a man older than 75 with acute or convalescent COVID-19. The sample comprised peripheral blood. The genes are TRBV28 and TRBJ1-1, with 7 bases fitting TRBD1. This CDR3 is CASRRQGNTEAFF. The DNA of the CDR3 is TGTGCCAGCAGGCGACAGGGGAACACTGAAGCTTTCTTT.